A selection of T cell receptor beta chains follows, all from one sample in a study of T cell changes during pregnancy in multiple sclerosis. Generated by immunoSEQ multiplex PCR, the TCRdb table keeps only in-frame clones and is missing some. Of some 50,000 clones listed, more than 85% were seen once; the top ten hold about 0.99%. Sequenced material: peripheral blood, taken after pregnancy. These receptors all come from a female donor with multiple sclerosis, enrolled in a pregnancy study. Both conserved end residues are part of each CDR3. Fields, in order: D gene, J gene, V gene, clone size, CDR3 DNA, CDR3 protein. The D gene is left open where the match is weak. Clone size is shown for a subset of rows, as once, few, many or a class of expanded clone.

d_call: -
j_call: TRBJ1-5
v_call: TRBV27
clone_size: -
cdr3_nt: TGTGCCACCAAGGAGGGCCGAAATAGCAATCAGCCCCAGCATTTT
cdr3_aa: CATKEGRNSNQPQHF

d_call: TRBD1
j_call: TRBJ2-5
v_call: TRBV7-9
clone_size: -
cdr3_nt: TGTGCCAGCAGCTCGACAGGGGGGGGAGAGACCCAGTACTTC
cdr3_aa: CASSSTGGGETQYF

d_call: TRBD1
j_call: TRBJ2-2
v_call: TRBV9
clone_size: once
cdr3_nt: TGTGCCAGCAGCGTAGAGGGACAGGGGACCGGGGAGCTGTTTTTT
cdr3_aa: CASSVEGQGTGELFF

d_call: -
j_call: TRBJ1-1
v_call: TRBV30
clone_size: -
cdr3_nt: TGTGCCTGGAGTGTAGGGGCGGGAGGAACTGAAGCTTTCTTT
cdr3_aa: CAWSVGAGGTEAFF

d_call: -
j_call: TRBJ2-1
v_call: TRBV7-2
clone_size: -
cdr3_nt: TGTGCCAGCAGCTTAGGGCAGAACAATGAGCAGTTCTTC
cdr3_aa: CASSLGQNNEQFF

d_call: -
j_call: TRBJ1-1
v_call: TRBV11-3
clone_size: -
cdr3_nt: TGTGCCAGCAGCTTAGCTCCGAACACTGAAGCTTTCTTT
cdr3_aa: CASSLAPNTEAFF

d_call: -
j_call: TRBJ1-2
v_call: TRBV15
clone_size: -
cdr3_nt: TGTGCCACCCGACACCACAACCGACGGAACTATGGCTACACCTTC
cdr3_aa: CATRHHNRRNYGYTF

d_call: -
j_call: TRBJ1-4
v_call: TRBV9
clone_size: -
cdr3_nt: TGTGCCAGCAGCGTAGGGCAGAACAGTGAAAAACTGTTTTTT
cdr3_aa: CASSVGQNSEKLFF

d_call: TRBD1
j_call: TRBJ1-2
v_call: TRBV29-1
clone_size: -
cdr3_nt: TGCAGCGGTCGGACAGGGGGATATGGCTACACCTTC
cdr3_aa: CSGRTGGYGYTF

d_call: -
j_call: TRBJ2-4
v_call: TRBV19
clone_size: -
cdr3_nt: TGTGCCTCGGAACAGGGAACCAAAAACATTCAGTACTTC
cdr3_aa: CASEQGTKNIQYF

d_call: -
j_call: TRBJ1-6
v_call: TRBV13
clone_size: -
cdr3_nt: TGTGCCAGCAGCTTAGGGGGCGGGGGTTCACCCCTCCACTTT
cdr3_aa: CASSLGGGGSPLHF

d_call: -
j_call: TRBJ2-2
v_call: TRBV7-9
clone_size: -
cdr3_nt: TGTGCCAGCAGCTTAACTTCGAACACCGGGGAGCTGTTTTTT
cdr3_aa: CASSLTSNTGELFF

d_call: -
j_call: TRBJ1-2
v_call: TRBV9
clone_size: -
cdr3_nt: TGTGCCAGCAGCCGCCACAACAATTTTTTTAAAAACTATGGCTACACCTTC
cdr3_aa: CASSRHNNFFKNYGYTF

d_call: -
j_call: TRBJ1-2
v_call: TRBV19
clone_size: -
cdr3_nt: TGTGCCAGTAGTAGCACGGACTATGGCTACACCTTC
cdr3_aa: CASSSTDYGYTF

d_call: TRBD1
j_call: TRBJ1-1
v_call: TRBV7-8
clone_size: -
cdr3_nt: TGTGCCAGCAGCTTAGCAGAACAGGGGGGCGTATGGAACACTGAAGCTTTCTTT
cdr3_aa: CASSLAEQGGVWNTEAFF

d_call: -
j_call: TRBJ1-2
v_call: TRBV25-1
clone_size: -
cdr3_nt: TGTGCCAGCAGTGAATCCGCGCCCATAGTCAACCCCTATGGCTACACCTTC
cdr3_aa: CASSESAPIVNPYGYTF

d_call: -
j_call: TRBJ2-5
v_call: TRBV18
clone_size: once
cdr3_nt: TGTGCCAGCTCACCACAGTTGTCAGGGTCTGAGACCCAGTACTTC
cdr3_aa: CASSPQLSGSETQYF

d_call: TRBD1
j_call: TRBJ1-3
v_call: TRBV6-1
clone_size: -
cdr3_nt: TGTGCCAGCAGTGAATTCTCTCCGGGTGGGACAGGGGCTGGAAACACCATATATTTT
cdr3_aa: CASSEFSPGGTGAGNTIYF

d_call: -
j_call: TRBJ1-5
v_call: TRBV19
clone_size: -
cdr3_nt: TGTGCCAGTAGTATAGTTCGGGGGGCAGGACAGCCCCAGCATTTT
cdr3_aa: CASSIVRGAGQPQHF

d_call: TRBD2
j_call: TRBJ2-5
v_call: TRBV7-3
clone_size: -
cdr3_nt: TGTGCCAGCAGCCCTAGCGGGGGGGCCCATGAGACCCAGTACTTC
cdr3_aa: CASSPSGGAHETQYF

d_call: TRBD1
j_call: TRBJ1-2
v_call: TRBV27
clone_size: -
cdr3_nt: TGTGCCAGCAGTTTATCGAGACAGGGCCTGAATGGCTACACCTTC
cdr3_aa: CASSLSRQGLNGYTF

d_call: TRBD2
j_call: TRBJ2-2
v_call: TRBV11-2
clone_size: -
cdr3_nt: TGTGCCAGCAGCCCGGGGGTTCTAGCGGGCACCGGGGAGCTGTTTTTT
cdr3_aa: CASSPGVLAGTGELFF

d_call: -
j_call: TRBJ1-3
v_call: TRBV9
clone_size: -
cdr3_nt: TGTGCCAGCAGCGATACAGGGGGAAACACCATATATTTT
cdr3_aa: CASSDTGGNTIYF

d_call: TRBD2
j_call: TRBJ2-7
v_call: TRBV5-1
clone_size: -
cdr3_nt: TGCGCCAGCAGCTCCTCTACTAGCGGAGAGCAGTACTTC
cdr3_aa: CASSSSTSGEQYF

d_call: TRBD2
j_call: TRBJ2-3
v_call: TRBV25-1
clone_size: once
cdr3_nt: TGTGCCAGCAGTGACTGGACTAGCGGCGATACGCAGTATTTT
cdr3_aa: CASSDWTSGDTQYF

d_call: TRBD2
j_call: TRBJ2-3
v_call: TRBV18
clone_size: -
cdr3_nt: TGTGCCAGCTCATCGCTTAGCGGGGGGGCCGCAGATACGCAGTATTTT
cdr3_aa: CASSSLSGGAADTQYF

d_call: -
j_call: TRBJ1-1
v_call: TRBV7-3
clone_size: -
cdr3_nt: TGTGCCAGCAGCGCACAGGTGAACACTGAAGCTTTCTTT
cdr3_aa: CASSAQVNTEAFF

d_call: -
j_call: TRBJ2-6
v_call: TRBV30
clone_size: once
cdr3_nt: TGTGCCTGGAGTGTACAGGGTGGGGCCAACGTCCTGACTTTC
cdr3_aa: CAWSVQGGANVLTF

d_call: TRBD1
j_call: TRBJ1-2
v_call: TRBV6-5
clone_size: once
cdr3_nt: TGTGCCAGCAGCTCAGGGGGCGATGGCTACACCTTC
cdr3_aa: CASSSGGDGYTF

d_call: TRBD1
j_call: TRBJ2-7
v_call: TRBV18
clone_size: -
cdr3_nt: TGTGCCAGCTCACCACCGTCCAGGGGGCACGAGCAGTACTTC
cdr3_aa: CASSPPSRGHEQYF

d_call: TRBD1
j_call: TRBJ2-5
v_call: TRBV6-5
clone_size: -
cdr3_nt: TGTGCCAGCAGTTATAACAGGGGGCAAGAGACCCAGTACTTC
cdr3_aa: CASSYNRGQETQYF

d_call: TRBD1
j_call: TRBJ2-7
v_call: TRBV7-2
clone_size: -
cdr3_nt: TGTGCCAGCAGCTATGACAGGGCCTACTCCGAGCAGTACTTC
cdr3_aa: CASSYDRAYSEQYF

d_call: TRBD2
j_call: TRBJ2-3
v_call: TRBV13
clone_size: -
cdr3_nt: TGTGCCAGCAGCTGGGGTCCTAGCGGGTCAGATACGCAGTATTTT
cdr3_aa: CASSWGPSGSDTQYF